This TCR beta chain appears in the sequencing data of a study of identical twins. Study-wide findings and caveats: There was an excess of low generation probability in the out-of-frame alpha sequences that twins shared. Insertions ran lower in abundant cord blood beta clonotypes, though not in memory repertoires.

CDR3 length: 15 residues. Only a few counts were recorded for this clonotype. Its antigen is as yet unknown. An end of the junction does not agree with germline; a read error may underlie this. From the 5' RACE reads, TCRdb called clonotypes with MiXCR, one entry per CDR3 protein. The top ten hold under 15% of the sample, which has some 760,000 distinct CDR3 sequences, about 20% seen once. These sequences were also reported in another study, on T cells expressing NK-cell markers. This second study says: The CD3+CD56-NKG2C+ fraction of a few donors was likewise dominated by these clonotypes.

V gene TRBV12-3 or TRBV12-4 combines with J gene TRBJ2-3; D call uncertain. Source material: PBMCs. The clonotype originates from a woman under 30 in good health. The CDR3 nucleotides read TGTACCAGCAGTTTGGGTGTATCTGGCACAGATACGCAGTATTTT. It yields the protein CTSSLGVSGTDTQYF.